This T cell receptor beta chain was sequenced in a study of blood T cell repertoires in COVID-19. Overall study: The origin of the acute and convalescent COVID-19 samples was the United States, Italy and Spain. T cells, B-cell-depleted T cells, or PBMCs provided the cDNA or gDNA that served as material.

Trimming removed 4 bases from V and 0 bases from J; junction bases left unmatched: 15. CDR1 and CDR2 (germline): MGHRA, YSYEKL. This CDR3 comprises 19 residues. Under the authors' procedure: Using reference gene primer amplification, nucleated cell counts were estimated. Some clones are missing from TCRdb's copy, which holds only in-frame ones; the method was immunoSEQ multiplex PCR. D and trimming come from the DNA, and the V and J calls and clone size come from that table. The profile shows some 390,000 clones, 85% to 90% of them singletons. V and J are TRBV4-1 and TRBJ2-3, with 8 bases identical to TRBD2. The sequenced sample consisted of peripheral blood. The TCR comes from a human donor in a cohort sampled during active COVID-19. The CDR3 loop reads CASSPVGGGPFASTDTQYF. DNA for the CDR3: TGCGCCAGCAGCCCGGTGGGCGGGGGGCCATTTGCTAGCACAGATACGCAGTATTTT.